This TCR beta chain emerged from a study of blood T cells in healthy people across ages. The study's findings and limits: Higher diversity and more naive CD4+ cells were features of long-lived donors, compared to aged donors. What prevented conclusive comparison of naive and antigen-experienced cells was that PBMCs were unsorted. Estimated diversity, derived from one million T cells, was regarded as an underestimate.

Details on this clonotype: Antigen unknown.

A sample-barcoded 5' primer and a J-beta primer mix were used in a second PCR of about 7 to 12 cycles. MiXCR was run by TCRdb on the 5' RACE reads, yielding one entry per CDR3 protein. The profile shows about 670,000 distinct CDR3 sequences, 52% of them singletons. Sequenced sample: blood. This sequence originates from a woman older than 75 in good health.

CDR3 sequence: CASTLGPWNTEAFF. CDR3 coding DNA: TGTGCCAGCACCCTGGGACCTTGGAACACTGAAGCTTTCTTT. The chain carries TRBV6-5 and TRBJ1-1; D possibly corresponds to TRBD1 (5 bases). Between the trimmed V and J ends, which lost 7 bases and 1 base, there was a span of 13 bases. Germline lookup yields CDR1 MNHEY and CDR2 SVGAGI. The length of the CDR3 is 14 residues.